Listed below are T cell receptor beta chains from one sample, sequenced in a study of blood T cells in healthy people across ages. Each CDR3 protein is one row after TCRdb ran MiXCR on the 5' RACE reads. The repertoire includes 600,000 to 850,000 distinct CDR3 sequences, about 42% of them detected once, and 20% to 25% sits in the top ten. Sequenced: blood. The receptors were gathered from a woman aged 55 to 70 in good health. CDR3s include the opening cysteine and the closing phenylalanine or tryptophan. D genes are given only for firm matches. Clone size is not always given. Where it is, it says once, few, many or a class for expanded clones.

J gene | clone size | V gene | D gene | CDR3 protein | CDR3 DNA
TRBJ2-2 | few | TRBV2 | . | CASSEALGGPNTGELFF | TGTGCCAGCAGTGAAGCGCTCGGGGGCCCGAACACCGGGGAGCTGTTTTTT
TRBJ2-7 | . | TRBV27 | TRBD2 | CASSLPSGSNEQYF | TGTGCCAGCAGTTTACCTAGCGGGAGTAACGAGCAGTACTTC
TRBJ1-4 | . | TRBV15 | TRBD1 | CATAKRRGLGNEKLFF | TGTGCCACCGCAAAGCGGAGGGGGCTCGGTAATGAAAAACTGTTTTTT
TRBJ1-1 | . | TRBV6-5 | TRBD1 | CASSNSGGNTEAFF | TGTGCCAGCAGTAACTCAGGGGGCAACACTGAAGCTTTCTTT
TRBJ2-1 | . | TRBV6-1 | TRBD1 | CASSESFWDRGIGQFF | TGTGCCAGCAGTGAAAGTTTTTGGGACAGGGGGATTGGGCAGTTCTTC
TRBJ2-3 | . | TRBV9 | TRBD2 | CASSVPRSGVEDTQYF | TGTGCCAGCAGCGTGCCGAGAAGCGGGGTCGAAGATACGCAGTATTTT
TRBJ2-7 | . | TRBV28 | . | CASGLGHFYEQYF | TGTGCCAGCGGTTTAGGACATTTCTACGAGCAGTACTTC
TRBJ1-4 | . | TRBV10-2 | . | CASSGRANEKLFF | TGCGCCAGCAGTGGCAGGGCGAATGAAAAACTGTTTTTT
TRBJ2-7 | few | TRBV12-3/TRBV12-4 | . | CASSPTGVSWSEQYF | TGTGCCAGCAGTCCCACCGGGGTCTCGTGGAGCGAGCAGTACTTC
TRBJ1-2 | . | TRBV18 | . | CASSPMQKTYGYTF | TGTGCCAGCTCACCGATGCAGAAAACCTATGGCTACACCTTC
TRBJ2-1 | . | TRBV20-1 | . | CSARYLSGKTYNEQFF | TGCAGTGCTCGATATTTGTCGGGTAAAACCTACAATGAGCAGTTCTTC
TRBJ2-3 | . | TRBV2 | TRBD2 | CASSVLAGGLTDTQYF | TGTGCCAGCAGTGTGCTAGCGGGGGGGCTGACAGATACGCAGTATTTT
TRBJ2-3 | few | TRBV9 | . | CASSARDGIADTQYF | TGTGCCAGCAGCGCTCGGGACGGCATCGCAGATACGCAGTATTTT
TRBJ2-3 | many | TRBV20-1 | TRBD2 | CSARLAGGRDTQYF | TGCAGTGCTAGGCTAGCGGGGGGCCGGGATACGCAGTATTTT
TRBJ2-1 | few | TRBV7-2 | TRBD2 | CASSLVELAGTYNEQFF | TGTGCCAGCAGCTTAGTCGAACTAGCGGGTACCTACAATGAGCAGTTCTTC
TRBJ2-7 | . | TRBV27 | TRBD2 | CASSPGDGLAVYEQYF | TGTGCCAGCAGCCCAGGGGACGGACTAGCGGTCTACGAGCAGTACTTC
TRBJ2-1 | . | TRBV7-9 | . | CASSLAGLQNYNEQFF | TGTGCCAGCAGCTTAGCAGGACTTCAGAACTACAATGAGCAGTTCTTC
TRBJ2-4 | . | TRBV28 | . | CAEAEPGQYF | TGTGCCGAGGCTGAACCCGGGCAGTACTTC